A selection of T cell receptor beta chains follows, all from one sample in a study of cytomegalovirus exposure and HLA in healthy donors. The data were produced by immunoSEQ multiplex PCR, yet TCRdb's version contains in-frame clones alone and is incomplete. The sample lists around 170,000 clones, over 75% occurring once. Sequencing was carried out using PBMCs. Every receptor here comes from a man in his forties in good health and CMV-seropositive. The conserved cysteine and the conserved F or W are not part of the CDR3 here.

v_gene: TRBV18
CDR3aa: ASSPKGGGPSREAF

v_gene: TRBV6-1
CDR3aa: ASSAERPSYEQY

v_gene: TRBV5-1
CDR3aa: ASSLVPGSQETQY

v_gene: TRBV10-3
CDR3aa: AISETDRGTGELF

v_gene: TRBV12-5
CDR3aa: ASGLSTDTGELF

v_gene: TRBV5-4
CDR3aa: ASSLAAGAGTGELF

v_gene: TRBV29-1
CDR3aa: SVFTGGYGYT

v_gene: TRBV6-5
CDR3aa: ASSLTGGGNQPQH

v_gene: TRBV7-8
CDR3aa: ASSLDRGARTQH

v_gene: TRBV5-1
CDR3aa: ASSARDSPNTEAF

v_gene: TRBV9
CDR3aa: ASSVAAGDNTDTQY

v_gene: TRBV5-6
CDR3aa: ASSLGEETQY

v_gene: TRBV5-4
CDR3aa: ASSLLAGGSDTQY

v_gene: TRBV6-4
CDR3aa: ASSVTGSMREGYT

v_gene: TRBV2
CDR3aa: ASSAGRVNTEAF

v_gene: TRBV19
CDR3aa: ASSIAPTPGAYGYT

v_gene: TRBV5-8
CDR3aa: ASSLVGLGGAYGYT

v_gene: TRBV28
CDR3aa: ASSLNGQGSGNTIY

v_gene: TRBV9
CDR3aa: ASSVGPYQETQY

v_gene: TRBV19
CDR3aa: ASSTSGASNQPQH

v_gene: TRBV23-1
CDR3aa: ASSQSWAAKSEQY

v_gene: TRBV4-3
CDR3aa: ASSQASGGTDTQY

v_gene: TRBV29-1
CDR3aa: SVVRTGDEKLF

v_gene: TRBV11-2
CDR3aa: ASTYNRAASYEQY

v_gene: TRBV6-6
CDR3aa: ASSLPGQQNTEAF